What follows describes a single T cell receptor beta chain. This sample was included in a study of blood T cell repertoires in COVID-19. Study context: The study drew acute and convalescent COVID-19 samples from the United States, Italy and Spain.

The CDR3 consists of 16 residues. V was pared by 4 bases and J by 3 bases, with 7 bases of the junction left unmatched. From germline, CDR1 is LNHDA and CDR2 SQIVND (reference sequence). Individuals aged roughly 18 to 100 years were recruited from fewer than 25 US areas. Allocation to cohorts depended on clinical history reported by the participants. The protocol was immunoSEQ multiplex PCR, while the TCRdb copy is restricted to in-frame clones and leaves out a portion. The table includes under 500,000 clones, nearly 90% detected once. The rearrangement links TRBV19 to TRBJ2-3; 10 bases line up with TRBD2. This TCR derives from a woman younger than 30 with acute COVID-19. Specimen: PBMCs or T cells enriched from blood (not recorded which). CDR3 nucleotide sequence: TGTGCCAGTAGTACCAACCCAGCGGGAGGGACAGATACGCAGTATTTT. It specifies CASSTNPAGGTDTQYF.